The next 2 T cell receptor beta chains were all read from a single sample in a study of T cell responses to AZD1222 COVID-19 vaccine. TCRdb's copy holds only in-frame clones and misses some; the assay was immunoSEQ multiplex PCR. This repertoire shows some 180,000 clones, about 92% found once; its top ten account for less than 1.5%. The specimen comprised peripheral blood, sampled on day 0 of AZD1222 vaccination. These receptors came from an adult in good health.

This chain connects TRBV28 to TRBJ1-2; TRBD1 aligns across 9 bases. Germline-derived CDR1 and CDR2 are MDHEN and SYDVKM. This CDR3 has 14 residues. V shed 3 bases, J shed 7 bases, and the junction held 6 bases outside the gene matches. CDR3 bases: TGTGCCAGCAGTTTCGGACAGGGGTGGGGTGGCTACACCTTC. Translating it yields CASSFGQGWGGYTF.

V and J are TRBV15 and TRBJ1-5, with 7 bases fitting TRBD1. In germline, CDR1 is LNHNV, CDR2 YYDKDF (reference sequence). The CDR3 runs to 16 residues. The V gene end was trimmed by 3 bases and the J gene end by 3 bases; junction bases not matched to a gene: 8. The CDR3 DNA reads as TGTGCCACCAGCAGGGGCGACAGGGCCCTCAATCAGCCCCAGCATTTT. This gives the protein CATSRGDRALNQPQHF.